This entry lists 9 T cell receptor beta chains sequenced from one sample in a study of blood T cells in healthy people across ages. Using a J-beta primer mix together with a sample-barcoded 5' primer, a second PCR was run for roughly 6 to 12 cycles. One entry per CDR3 protein results from TCRdb running MiXCR on the 5' RACE reads. The sample consists of 720,000 or so distinct CDR3 sequences, over 40% of them appearing once. The sample taken for sequencing was blood. These receptors all come from an elderly man in good health.

In this sample, this clonotype turned up a few times. This sequence joins TRBV6-2 or TRBV6-3 and TRBJ2-3; 8 bases agree with TRBD1. The CDR3 is 15 amino acids. Per germline, CDR1 MNHEY and CDR2 SVGEGT. V dropped 6 bases and J dropped 2; count of bases not matched to a gene: 7. As DNA, the CDR3 is TGTGCCAGCAGCCGTCAGGGGGCTACCACAGATACGCAGTATTTT. Translated: CASSRQGATTDTQYF.

There are a few counts of this clonotype. This chain links TRBV24-1 with TRBJ2-1; 7 bases are shared with TRBD2. Looked up from germline, CDR1 is KGHDR and CDR2 is SFDVKD. The ends lost 7 bases at V and 5 bases at J; junction bases unmatched: 7. CDR3 size: 14 residues. The CDR3 region has the DNA TGTGCCACCAGACTGAGCGGGAAAGACAATGAGCAGTTCTTC. Its translation: CATRLSGKDNEQFF.

This rearrangement joins TRBV27 to TRBJ2-4; 8 bases match TRBD2. The J call may be in error: the DNA end matches TRBJ2-7 better. From germline, CDR1 is MNHEY and CDR2 SMNVEV (reference sequence). This CDR3 comprises 15 residues. For the CDR3, the DNA is TGTGCCAGCAGTTTTAAAGGGACTAGTCCCTCCGAGCAGTACTTC. Its protein is CASSFKGTSPSEQYF.

This clonotype appeared a few times. This rearrangement joins TRBV27 to TRBJ2-1; the D gene is possibly TRBD2 (6 bases). V dropped 5 bases and J dropped 4 bases, with 12 bases sitting between them. In germline, CDR1 is MNHEY, CDR2 SMNVEV (reference sequence). The CDR3 covers 14 residues. The CDR3 is CASSETRGYNEQFF. CDR3 DNA sequence: TGTGCCAGCAGTGAGACGCGGGGATACAATGAGCAGTTCTTC.

Regarding this clonotype: Mismatch with germline at one junction end may stem from a read error. This chain uses TRBV6-1 with TRBJ2-3; 11 nucleotides agree with TRBD2. The CDR3 length is 15 residues. In germline, CDR1 is MNHNS, CDR2 SASEGT. CDR3 sequence: CASSPLAGGPDTRYF. The DNA for the CDR3 is TGTGCCAGCAGTCCTCTAGCGGGAGGACCAGATACGCGGTATTTT.

The chain links TRBV7-2 to TRBJ2-7, with 8 bases that match TRBD2. V shed 2 bases, J shed 6 bases, and the junction held 21 bases outside the gene matches. Germline V gives CDR1 SGHTA, CDR2 FQGNSA. The CDR3 runs 19 residues. This CDR3 is CASSLKWGTAGGKQGEQYF. DNA for the CDR3: TGTGCCAGCAGCTTAAAGTGGGGGACGGCGGGAGGAAAACAAGGCGAGCAGTACTTC.

The chain employs TRBV7-2 and TRBJ1-1, with no clear D. CDR1 is SGHTA and CDR2 is FQGNSA in the germline V gene. CDR3 length: 15 amino acids. The V end lost 6 bases, the J end lost 2 bases, and 16 bases lay between the germline ends. CDR3: CASSKGNTLNTEAFF. DNA of the CDR3: TGTGCCAGCAGTAAGGGAAATACACTAAACACTGAAGCTTTCTTT.

This clonotype was counted between two and nine times. V is TRBV7-2 and J is TRBJ1-4; D gene uncertain. V lost 5 bases and J 4 bases, leaving 14 bases between the germline ends. In germline, CDR1 is SGHTA, CDR2 FQGNSA. The CDR3 consists of 15 residues. The CDR3 coding sequence is TGTGCCAGCAGCCTCGTGGGCAGGAGTAATGAAAAACTGTTTTTT. Translated: CASSLVGRSNEKLFF.

In DNA form, the CDR3 reads TGTGCCATCAGTGACCCAAGAAGCGGGGGGGCCGGTCAGACCCAGTACTTC. Translation gives CAISDPRSGGAGQTQYF. The chain recombines TRBV10-3 with TRBJ2-5, with TRBD2 matching 10 bases. This CDR3 has 17 residues. The J segment lost 6 bases and the V segment lost 3 bases, leaving 13 bases of the junction unmatched. Germline-derived CDR1 and CDR2 are ENHRY and SYGVKD.